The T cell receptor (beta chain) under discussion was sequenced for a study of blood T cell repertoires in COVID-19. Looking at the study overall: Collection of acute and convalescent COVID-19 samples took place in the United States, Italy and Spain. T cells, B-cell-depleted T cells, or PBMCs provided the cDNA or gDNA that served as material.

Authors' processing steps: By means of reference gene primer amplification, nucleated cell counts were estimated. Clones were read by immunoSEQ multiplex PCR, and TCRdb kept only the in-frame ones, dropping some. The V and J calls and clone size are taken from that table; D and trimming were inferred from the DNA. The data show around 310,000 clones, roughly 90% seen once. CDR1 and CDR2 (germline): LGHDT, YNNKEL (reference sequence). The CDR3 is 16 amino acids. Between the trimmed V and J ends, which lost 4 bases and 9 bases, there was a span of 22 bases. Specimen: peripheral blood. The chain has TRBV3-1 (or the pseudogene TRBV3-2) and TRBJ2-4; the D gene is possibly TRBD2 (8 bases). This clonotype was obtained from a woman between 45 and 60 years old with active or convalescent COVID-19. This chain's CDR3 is CASSPELQGTRVIQYF. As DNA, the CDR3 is TGTGCCAGCAGCCCGGAATTACAGGGGACTAGGGTCATTCAGTACTTC.